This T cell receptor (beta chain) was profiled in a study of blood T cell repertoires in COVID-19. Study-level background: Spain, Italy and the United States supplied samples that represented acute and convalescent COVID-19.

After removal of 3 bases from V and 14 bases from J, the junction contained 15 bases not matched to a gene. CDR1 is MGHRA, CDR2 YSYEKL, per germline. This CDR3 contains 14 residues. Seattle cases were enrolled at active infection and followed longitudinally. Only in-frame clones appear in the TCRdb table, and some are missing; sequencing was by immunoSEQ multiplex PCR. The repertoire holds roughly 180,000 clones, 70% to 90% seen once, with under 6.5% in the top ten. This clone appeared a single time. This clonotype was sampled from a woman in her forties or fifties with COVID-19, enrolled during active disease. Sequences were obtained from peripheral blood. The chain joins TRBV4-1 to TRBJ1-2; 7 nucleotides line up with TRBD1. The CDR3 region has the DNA TGCGCCAGCAGCCATCTCCCGGGACCAGGGGGAAGGACCTTC. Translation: CASSHLPGPGGRTF.